The 12 T cell receptor beta chains given below trace back to one sample, sequenced in a study of vaccination and CD4 T cells after COVID-19. These TCRs' antigens remain unknown. As for treatment: approximately nine-day PBMC culture with coronavirus spike peptide pools or control peptides (ViraFEST assay). Researchers used the Oncomine TCR Beta short-read assay to sequence DNA from cultured CD4+ T cells. TCRdb fed the PCR reads into MiXCR, producing one record per CDR3 protein. The sample records 20,000 or so distinct CDR3 sequences, roughly 56% being singletons. Sequencing was performed on CD4+ T cells from blood, cultured in vitro. All receptors come from a human donor who had recovered from COVID-19.

The chain joins TRBV20-1 to TRBJ1-1; D is undetermined. This CDR3 region has 14 residues. V was pared by 3 bases and J by 4 bases, with 15 bases between. The germline gives CDR1 DFQATT, CDR2 SNEGSKA (reference sequence). This CDR3 is CSASRGRMATEAFF. The CDR3 nucleotides read TGCAGTGCTAGCCGGGGTCGAATGGCCACTGAAGCTTTCTTT.

This clonotype was seen only a few times. This chain joins TRBV20-1 and TRBJ2-5; 14 bases are a match to TRBD2. Germline CDR1 and CDR2: DFQATT and SNEGSKA (reference sequence). The ends lost 5 bases at V and 1 base at J; junction bases unmatched: 3. This CDR3 is built from 15 residues. The CDR3 DNA reads TGCAGTGCTGCGACTAGCGGGGGGGTCCAAGAGACCCAGTACTTC. Encoded protein: CSAATSGGVQETQYF.

This clonotype occurred a few times. Mismatch with germline at one junction end may stem from a read error. The rearrangement uses TRBV7-8 and TRBJ2-7; tentative D call: TRBD1 (6 bases). The CDR3 extends over 13 amino acids. CDR1 and CDR2 from the germline V gene are SGHVS and FQNEAQ. Here the CDR3 DNA reads TGTGCCAGCAAGAGGGACATCCTGTACGAGGAGTACTTC. Translation: CASKRDILYEEYF.

V and J are TRBV20-1 and TRBJ1-1, with 11 bases fitting TRBD1. After removal of 5 bases from V and 4 bases from J, the junction contained 6 bases not matched to a gene. Per germline, CDR1 DFQATT and CDR2 SNEGSKA (reference sequence). There are 14 residues in the CDR3. This CDR3 reads CSALGQGAVTEAFF. CDR3 coding DNA: TGCAGTGCTCTCGGACAGGGGGCGGTCACTGAAGCTTTCTTT.

The chain recombines TRBV11-3 with TRBJ2-1; TRBD2 agrees at 7 bases. Losses at the gene ends were 7 bases for V and 0 bases for J; bases not matched to a gene: 12. This CDR3 has 17 amino acids. In germline, CDR1 is SGHNT, CDR2 YENEEA. CDR3 amino acids: CASTPGAGRSSYNEQFF. DNA for the CDR3: TGTGCCAGCACACCTGGAGCGGGGAGGAGCTCCTACAATGAGCAGTTCTTC.

V gene TRBV19 combines with J gene TRBJ1-1; D is perhaps TRBD1 (6 bases). Between the trimmed V and J ends, which lost 6 bases and 4 bases, there was a span of 15 bases. Germline lookup yields CDR1 LNHDA and CDR2 SQIVND (reference sequence). The CDR3 sequence is 14 residues long. The CDR3 DNA reads TGTGCCAGTAGACGAGTAGGGGGAAGCACTGAAGCTTTCTTT. Its translation is CASRRVGGSTEAFF.

This clonotype occurred a few times. The chain recombines TRBV24-1 with TRBJ2-5, with a weak D call TRBD1 (6 bases). CDR1 and CDR2 from the germline V gene are KGHDR and SFDVKD. Trimming pared 4 bases from V and 5 bases from J, leaving 16 bases between. The CDR3 has 15 residues. For the CDR3, the DNA is TGTGCCACCAGTGACCCGGGACACAACGGGGAGACCCAGTACTTC. This codes for CATSDPGHNGETQYF.

This chain joins TRBV19 and TRBJ1-2; 7 nucleotides match TRBD1. Germline V CDR1 and CDR2: LNHDA, SQIVND (reference sequence). CDR3 length: 18 amino acids. V shed 6 bases and J 8 bases; nucleotides not matched to a gene: 24. In nucleotides, the CDR3 is TGTGCCAGTAGATCTAAGTCAGGGGGGCGTTCTTCCTCGGGGGGCTACACCTTC. Amino acids: CASRSKSGGRSSSGGYTF.

The chain has TRBV19 and TRBJ2-2, with a weak D call TRBD1 (6 bases). The germline CDR1 and CDR2 sequences are LNHDA and SQIVND (reference sequence). This CDR3 has 14 amino acids. V was clipped by 7 bases and J by 1 base, with 10 bases between them. CDR3 coding DNA: TGTGCCAGTACTACAGGGTTGAACACCGGGGAGCTGTTTTTT. Residues: CASTTGLNTGELFF. Drawing the rest from reference TRBV19 and TRBJ2-2, the complete variable domain is DGGITQSPKYLFRKEGQNVTLSCEQNLNHDAMYWYRQDPGQGLRLIYYSQIVNDFQKGDIAEGYSVSREKKESFPLTVTSAQKNPTAFYLCASTTGLNTGELFFGEGSRLTVL.

This chain joins TRBV7-3 and TRBJ2-2; 8 bases map to TRBD2. V trimming: 5 bases; J trimming: 6 bases; junction bases outside the gene matches: 2. Germline V lookup: CDR1 SGHTA, CDR2 FQGTGA. The CDR3 totals 13 residues. The CDR3 coding sequence is TGTGCCAGCAGCCGGGAGGGCGCCGGGGAGCTGTTTTTT. Its translation: CASSREGAGELFF.

This chain links TRBV7-2 with TRBJ2-2, with D unresolved. V lost 4 bases and J 1 base, leaving 7 bases between the germline ends. Per germline, CDR1 SGHTA and CDR2 FQGNSA. The CDR3 contains 14 residues. The CDR3 nucleotides are TGTGCCAGCAGCTATTGGGTGAACACCGGGGAGCTGTTTTTT. Encoded protein: CASSYWVNTGELFF. Full variable domain (outside the CDR3, taken from reference TRBV7-2 and TRBJ2-2): GAGVSQSPSNKVTEKGKDVELRCDPISGHTALYWYRQSLGQGLEFLIYFQGNSAPDKSGLPSDRFSAERTGGSVSTLTIQRTQQEDSAVYLCASSYWVNTGELFFGEGSRLTVL.

The chain employs TRBV20-1 and TRBJ1-2; the D gene is possibly TRBD1 (6 bases). Trimming removed 0 bases at V and 4 bases at J, with 18 bases between. The length of the CDR3 is 16 residues. Germline-derived CDR1 and CDR2 are DFQATT and SNEGSKA (reference sequence). CDR3 sequence reads: CSARDPWTENSYGYTF. The CDR3 DNA is TGCAGTGCTAGAGATCCCTGGACAGAGAACTCCTATGGCTACACCTTC.